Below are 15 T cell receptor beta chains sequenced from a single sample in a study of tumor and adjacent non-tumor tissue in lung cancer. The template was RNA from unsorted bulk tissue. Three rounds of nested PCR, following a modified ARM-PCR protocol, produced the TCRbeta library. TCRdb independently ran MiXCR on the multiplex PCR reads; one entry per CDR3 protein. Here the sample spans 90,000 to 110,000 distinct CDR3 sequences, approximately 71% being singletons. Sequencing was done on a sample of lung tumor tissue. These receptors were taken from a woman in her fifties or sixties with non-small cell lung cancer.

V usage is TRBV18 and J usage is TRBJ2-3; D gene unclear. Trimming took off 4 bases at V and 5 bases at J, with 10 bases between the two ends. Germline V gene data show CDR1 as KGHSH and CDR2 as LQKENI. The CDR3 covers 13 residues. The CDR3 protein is CASSLSKVDTQYF. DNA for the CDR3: TGTGCCAGCTCACTTAGTAAGGTAGATACGCAGTATTTT.

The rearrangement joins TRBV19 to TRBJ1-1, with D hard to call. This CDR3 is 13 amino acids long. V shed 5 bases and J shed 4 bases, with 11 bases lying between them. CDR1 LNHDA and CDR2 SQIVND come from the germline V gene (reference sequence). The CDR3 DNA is TGTGCCAGTAGTCCCATAGGGAGCACTGAAGCTTTCTTT. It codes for CASSPIGSTEAFF.

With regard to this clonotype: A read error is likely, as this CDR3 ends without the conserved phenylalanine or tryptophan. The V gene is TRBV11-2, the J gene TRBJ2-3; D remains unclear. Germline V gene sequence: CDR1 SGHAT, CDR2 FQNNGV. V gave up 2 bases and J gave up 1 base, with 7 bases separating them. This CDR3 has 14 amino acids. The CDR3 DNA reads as TGTGCCAGCAGCTTAATGGGCCGCACAGATACGCAGTATTAT. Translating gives CASSLMGRTDTQYY.

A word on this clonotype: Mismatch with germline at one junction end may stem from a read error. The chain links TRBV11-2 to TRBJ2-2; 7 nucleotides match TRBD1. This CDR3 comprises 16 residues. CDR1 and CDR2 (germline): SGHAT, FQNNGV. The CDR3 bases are TGTGCCAGCACCTTAGTATTGGCGGCGCACACAGGGGAGCTGTTGTTT. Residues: CASTLVLAAHTGELLF.

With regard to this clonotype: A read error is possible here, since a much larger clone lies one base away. The CDR3 bases are TGCAGCGTTAGCGTGAATCCGGGGGAGACCCAGTACTTC. Translation gives CSVSVNPGETQYF. The rearrangement links TRBV29-1 to TRBJ2-5; weak D call: TRBD2 (5 bases). The CDR3 is 13 residues long. Germline loops: CDR1 SQVTM, CDR2 ANQGSEA. V lost 5 bases, J lost 5 bases, and 15 bases lay in between.

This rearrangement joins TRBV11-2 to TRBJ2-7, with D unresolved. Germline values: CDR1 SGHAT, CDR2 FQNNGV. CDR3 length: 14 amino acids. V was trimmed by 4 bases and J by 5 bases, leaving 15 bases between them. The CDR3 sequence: CASSSDSIRDEQYF. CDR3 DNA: TGTGCCAGCAGCTCTGACTCTATTAGGGACGAGCAGTACTTC.

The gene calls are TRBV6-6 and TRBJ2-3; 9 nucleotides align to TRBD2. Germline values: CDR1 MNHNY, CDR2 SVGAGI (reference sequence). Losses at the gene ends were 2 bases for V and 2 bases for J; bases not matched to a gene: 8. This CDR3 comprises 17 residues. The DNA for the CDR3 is TGTGCCAGCAGTTACGCGGGGACTAGCTATTCCACAGATACGCAGTATTTT. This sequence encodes CASSYAGTSYSTDTQYF.

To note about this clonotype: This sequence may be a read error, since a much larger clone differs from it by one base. The chain's CDR3 is CSAATGAIAEAFF. The CDR3 DNA is TGCAGTGCAGCGACAGGGGCGATCGCTGAAGCTTTCTTT. V is TRBV20-1 and J is TRBJ1-1; TRBD1 aligns across 8 bases. CDR1 is DFQATT, CDR2 SNEGSKA, per germline (reference sequence). J was trimmed by 6 bases and V by 6 bases; bases with no gene match: 9. This CDR3 has 13 amino acids.

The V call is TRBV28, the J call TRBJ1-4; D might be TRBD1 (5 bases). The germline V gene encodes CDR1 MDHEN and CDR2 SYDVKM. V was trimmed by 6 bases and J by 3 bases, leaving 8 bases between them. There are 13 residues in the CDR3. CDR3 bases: TGTGCCAGCAGAGAGACAGCTAATGAAAAACTGTTTTTT. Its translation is CASRETANEKLFF.

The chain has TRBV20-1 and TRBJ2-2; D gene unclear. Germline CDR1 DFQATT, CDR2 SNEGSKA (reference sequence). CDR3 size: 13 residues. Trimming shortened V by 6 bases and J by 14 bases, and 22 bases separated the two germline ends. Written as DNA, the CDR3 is TGCAGTGCCCTCGACCGTTTCACCGGGTACCTGTTTTTT. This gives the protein CSALDRFTGYLFF.

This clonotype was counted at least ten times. The CDR3 coding sequence is TGCAGCGTTGAAGCAATGACTAGCGGGAGGGGGGGTGAGCAGTTCTTC. Translating it yields CSVEAMTSGRGGEQFF. The chain carries TRBV29-1 and TRBJ2-1, with TRBD2 identical over 14 bases. Looked up from germline, CDR1 is SQVTM and CDR2 is ANQGSEA. The V and J ends lost 1 base and 9 bases, in that order; junction bases with no gene match: 8. This CDR3 spans 16 amino acids.

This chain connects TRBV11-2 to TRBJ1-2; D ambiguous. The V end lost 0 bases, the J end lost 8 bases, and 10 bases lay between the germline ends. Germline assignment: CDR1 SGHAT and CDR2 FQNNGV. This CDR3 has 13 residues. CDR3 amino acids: CASSLEPGKGYTF. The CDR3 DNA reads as TGTGCCAGCAGCTTAGAGCCTGGGAAGGGCTACACCTTC.

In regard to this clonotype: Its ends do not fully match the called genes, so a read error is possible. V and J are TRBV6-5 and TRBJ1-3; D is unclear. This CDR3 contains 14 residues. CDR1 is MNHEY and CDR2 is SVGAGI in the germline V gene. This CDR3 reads CAISLMARGNIIYF. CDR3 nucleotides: TGTGCCATCAGTTTAATGGCCCGAGGAAACATCATATATTTT.

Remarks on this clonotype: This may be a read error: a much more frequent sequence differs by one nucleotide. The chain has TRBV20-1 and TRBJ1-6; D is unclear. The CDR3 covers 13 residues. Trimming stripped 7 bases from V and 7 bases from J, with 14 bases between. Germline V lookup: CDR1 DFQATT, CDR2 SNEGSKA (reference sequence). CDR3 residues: CSVSPRDNSPLHF. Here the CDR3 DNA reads TGCAGTGTTAGTCCCAGAGACAATTCACCCCTCCACTTT.

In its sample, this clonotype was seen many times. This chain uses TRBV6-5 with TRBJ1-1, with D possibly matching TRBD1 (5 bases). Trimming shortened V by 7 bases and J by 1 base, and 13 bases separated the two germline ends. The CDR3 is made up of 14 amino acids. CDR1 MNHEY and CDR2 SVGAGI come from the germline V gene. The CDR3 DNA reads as TGTGCCAGCACCTCAGGGAATCGGAACACTGAAGCTTTCTTT. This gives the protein CASTSGNRNTEAFF.